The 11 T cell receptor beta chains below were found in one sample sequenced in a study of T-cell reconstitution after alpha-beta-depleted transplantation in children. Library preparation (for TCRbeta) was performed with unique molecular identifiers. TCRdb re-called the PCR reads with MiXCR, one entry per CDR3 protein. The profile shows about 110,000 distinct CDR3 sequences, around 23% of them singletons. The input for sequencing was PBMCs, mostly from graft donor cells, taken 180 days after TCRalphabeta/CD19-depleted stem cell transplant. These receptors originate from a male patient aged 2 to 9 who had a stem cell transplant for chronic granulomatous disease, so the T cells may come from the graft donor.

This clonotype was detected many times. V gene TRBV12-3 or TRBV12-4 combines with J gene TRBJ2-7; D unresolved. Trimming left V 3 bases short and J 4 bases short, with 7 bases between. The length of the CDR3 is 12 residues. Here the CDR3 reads CASSLSVYEQYF. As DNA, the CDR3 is TGTGCCAGCAGTTTGTCAGTTTACGAGCAGTACTTC.

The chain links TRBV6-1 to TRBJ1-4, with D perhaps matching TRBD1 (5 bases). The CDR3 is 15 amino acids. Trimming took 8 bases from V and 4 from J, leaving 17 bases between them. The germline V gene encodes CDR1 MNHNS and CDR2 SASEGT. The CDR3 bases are TGTGCCAGCGGCGCCGGGACTGCGGTTAATGAAAAACTGTTTTTT. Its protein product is CASGAGTAVNEKLFF.

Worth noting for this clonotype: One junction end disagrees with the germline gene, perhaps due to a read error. CDR3 region: CASSLGLAGMIF. The CDR3 DNA is TGTGCCAGCAGTTTAGGACTAGCGGGGATGATCTTC. V gene TRBV12-3 or TRBV12-4 combines with J gene TRBJ2-1, with 11 bases matching TRBD2. The CDR3 consists of 12 residues.

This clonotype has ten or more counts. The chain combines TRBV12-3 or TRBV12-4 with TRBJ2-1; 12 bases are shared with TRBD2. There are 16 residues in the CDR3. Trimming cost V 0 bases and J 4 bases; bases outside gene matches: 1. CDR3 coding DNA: TGTGCCAGCAGTTTAGCGGGACTAGCGGGTTACAATGAGCAGTTCTTC. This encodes CASSLAGLAGYNEQFF.

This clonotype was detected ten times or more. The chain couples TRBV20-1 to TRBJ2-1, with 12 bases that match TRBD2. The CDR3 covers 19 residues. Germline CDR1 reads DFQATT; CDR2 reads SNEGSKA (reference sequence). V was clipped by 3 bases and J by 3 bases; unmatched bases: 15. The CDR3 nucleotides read TGCAGTGCTAGGTACCGATCTAGCGGGAGGGCCCTCCTCTACAATGAGCAGTTCTTC. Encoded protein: CSARYRSSGRALLYNEQFF.

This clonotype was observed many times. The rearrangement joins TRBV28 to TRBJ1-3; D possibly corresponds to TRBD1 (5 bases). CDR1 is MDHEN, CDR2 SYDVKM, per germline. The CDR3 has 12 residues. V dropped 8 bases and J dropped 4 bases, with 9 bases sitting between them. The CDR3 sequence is CASGGRGNTIYF. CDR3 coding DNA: TGTGCCAGCGGGGGTAGGGGAAACACCATATATTTT.

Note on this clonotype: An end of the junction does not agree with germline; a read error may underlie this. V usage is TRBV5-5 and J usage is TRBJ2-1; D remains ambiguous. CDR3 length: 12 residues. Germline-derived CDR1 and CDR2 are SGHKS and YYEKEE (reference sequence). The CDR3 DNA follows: TGTGCCAGCCGCTACGCAGCAAATGAGCAGTTCTTT. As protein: CASRYAANEQFF.

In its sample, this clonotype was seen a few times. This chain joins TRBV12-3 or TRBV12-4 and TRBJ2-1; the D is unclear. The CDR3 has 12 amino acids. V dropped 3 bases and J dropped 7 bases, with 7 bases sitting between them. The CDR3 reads CASSLIKNEQFF. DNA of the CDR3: TGTGCCAGCAGTTTGATCAAGAATGAGCAGTTCTTC.

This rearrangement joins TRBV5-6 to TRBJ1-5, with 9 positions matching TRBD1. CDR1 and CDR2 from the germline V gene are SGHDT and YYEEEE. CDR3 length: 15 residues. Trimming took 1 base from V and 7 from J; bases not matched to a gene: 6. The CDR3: CASSLRGTGQQPQHF. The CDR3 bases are TGTGCCAGCAGCTTGAGAGGGACAGGGCAGCAGCCCCAGCATTTT.

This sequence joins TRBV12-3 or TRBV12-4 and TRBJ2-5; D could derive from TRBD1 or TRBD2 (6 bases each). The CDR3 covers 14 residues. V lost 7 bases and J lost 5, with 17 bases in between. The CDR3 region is CASNLWGARETQYF. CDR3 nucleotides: TGTGCCAGCAACCTATGGGGGGCGCGGGAGACCCAGTACTTC.

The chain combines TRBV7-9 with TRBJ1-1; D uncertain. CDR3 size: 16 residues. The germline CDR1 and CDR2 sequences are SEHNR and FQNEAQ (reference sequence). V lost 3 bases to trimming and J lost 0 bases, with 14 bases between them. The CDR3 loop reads CASSFIDIYLNTEAFF. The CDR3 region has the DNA TGTGCCAGCAGCTTTATTGACATCTATTTGAACACTGAAGCTTTCTTT.